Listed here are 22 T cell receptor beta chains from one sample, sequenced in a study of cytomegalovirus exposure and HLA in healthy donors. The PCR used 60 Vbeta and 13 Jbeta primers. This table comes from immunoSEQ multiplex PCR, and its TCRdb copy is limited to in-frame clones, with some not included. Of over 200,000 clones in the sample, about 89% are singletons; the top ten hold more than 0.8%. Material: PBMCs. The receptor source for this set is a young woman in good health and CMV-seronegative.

CDR3 bases: TGCGCCAGCAGCCCCAGACTGTTAAACACTGAAGCTTTCTTT. It encodes CASSPRLLNTEAFF. The J gene is TRBJ1-1, the V gene TRBV4-1; D not certain. The CDR3 covers 14 residues. CDR1 is MGHRA and CDR2 is YSYEKL in the germline V gene. The V end was cut by 4 bases, the J end by 2 bases, with 11 bases between.

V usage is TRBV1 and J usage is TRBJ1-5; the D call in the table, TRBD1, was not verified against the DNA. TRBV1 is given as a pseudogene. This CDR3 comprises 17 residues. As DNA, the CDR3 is TGCACCAGCAGCCAAGTCGGGACAGGGTACACTCGGCAGCCCCAGCATTTT. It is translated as CTSSQVGTGYTRQPQHF.

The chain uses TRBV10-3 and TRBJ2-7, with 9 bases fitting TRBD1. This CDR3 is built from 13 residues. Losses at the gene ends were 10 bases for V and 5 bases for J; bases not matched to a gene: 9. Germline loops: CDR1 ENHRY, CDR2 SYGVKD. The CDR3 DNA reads TGTGCCACCTCCGGGACAGGGTTAAACGAGCAGTACTTC. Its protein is CATSGTGLNEQYF.

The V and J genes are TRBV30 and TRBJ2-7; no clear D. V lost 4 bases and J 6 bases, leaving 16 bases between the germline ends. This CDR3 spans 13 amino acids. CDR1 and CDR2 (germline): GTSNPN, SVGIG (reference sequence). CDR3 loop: CAWKENTVGEQYF. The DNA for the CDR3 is TGTGCCTGGAAGGAGAATACCGTCGGCGAGCAGTACTTC. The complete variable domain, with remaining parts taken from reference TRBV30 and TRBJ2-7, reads SQTIHQWPATLVQPVGSPLSLECTVEGTSNPNLYWYRQAAGRGLQLLFYSVGIGQISSEVPQNLSASRPQDRQFILSSKKLLLSDSGFYLCAWKENTVGEQYFGPGTRLTVT.

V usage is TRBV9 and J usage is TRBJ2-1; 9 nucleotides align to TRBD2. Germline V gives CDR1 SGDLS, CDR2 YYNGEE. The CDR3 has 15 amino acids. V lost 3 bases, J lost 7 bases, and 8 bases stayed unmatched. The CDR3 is CASSASAGLANEQFF. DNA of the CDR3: TGTGCCAGCAGCGCGAGCGCGGGACTAGCTAATGAGCAGTTCTTC.

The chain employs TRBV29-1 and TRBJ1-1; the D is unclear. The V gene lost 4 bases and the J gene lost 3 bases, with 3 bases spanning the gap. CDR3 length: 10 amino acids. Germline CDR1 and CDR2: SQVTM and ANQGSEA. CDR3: CSVADTEAFF. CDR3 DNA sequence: TGCAGCGTTGCCGACACTGAAGCTTTCTTT.

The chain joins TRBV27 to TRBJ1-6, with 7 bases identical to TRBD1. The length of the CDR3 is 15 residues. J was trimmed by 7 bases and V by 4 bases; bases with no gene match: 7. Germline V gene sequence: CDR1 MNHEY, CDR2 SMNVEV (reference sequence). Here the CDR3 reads CASSSPGTENSPLHF. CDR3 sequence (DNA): TGTGCCAGCAGTTCCCCCGGGACAGAGAATTCACCCCTCCACTTT.

The DNA of the CDR3 is TGTGCCTGGGACAGGGGAGGCTATGGCTACACCTTC. Protein product: CAWDRGGYGYTF. This chain joins TRBV30 and TRBJ1-2; TRBD1 aligns across 8 bases. The germline gives CDR1 GTSNPN, CDR2 SVGIG (reference sequence). Unmatched junction bases numbered 3, after V lost 5 bases and J lost 4 bases. This CDR3 has 12 amino acids.

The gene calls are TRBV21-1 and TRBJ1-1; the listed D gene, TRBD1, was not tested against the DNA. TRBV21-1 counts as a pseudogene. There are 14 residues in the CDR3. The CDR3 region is CASSKTAMNTEAFF. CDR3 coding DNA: TGTGCCAGCAGCAAGACAGCCATGAACACTGAAGCTTTCTTT.

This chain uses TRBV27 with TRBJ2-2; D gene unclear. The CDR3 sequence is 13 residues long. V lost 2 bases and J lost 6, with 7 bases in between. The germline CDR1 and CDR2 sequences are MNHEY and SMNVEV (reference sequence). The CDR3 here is CASSLISSGELFF. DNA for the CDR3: TGTGCCAGCAGTTTAATTAGCTCCGGGGAGCTGTTTTTT.

CDR3 protein: CASSLTDRVHQPQHF. The CDR3 DNA follows: TGTGCCAGCAGCCTCACAGACAGGGTGCATCAGCCCCAGCATTTT. The V gene is TRBV5-5, the J gene TRBJ1-5; the match to TRBD1 covers 7 bases. In germline, CDR1 is SGHKS, CDR2 YYEKEE (reference sequence). The CDR3 length is 15 residues. V lost 4 bases and J lost 5; bases outside the gene matches: 9.

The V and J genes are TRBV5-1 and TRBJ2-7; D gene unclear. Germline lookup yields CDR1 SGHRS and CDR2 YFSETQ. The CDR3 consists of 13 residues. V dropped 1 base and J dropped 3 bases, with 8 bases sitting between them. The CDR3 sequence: CASSLSAGYEQYF. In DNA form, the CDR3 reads TGCGCCAGCAGCTTGTCCGCAGGCTACGAGCAGTACTTC.

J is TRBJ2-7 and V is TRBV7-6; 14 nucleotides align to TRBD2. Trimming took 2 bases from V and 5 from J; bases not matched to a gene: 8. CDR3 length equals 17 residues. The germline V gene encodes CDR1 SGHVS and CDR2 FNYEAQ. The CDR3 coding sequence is TGTGCCAGCAGCTTACACACCGGGACTAGCGGGAGAAACGAGCAGTACTTC. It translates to CASSLHTGTSGRNEQYF. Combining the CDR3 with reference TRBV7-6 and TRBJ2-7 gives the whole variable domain GAGVSQSPRYKVTKRGQDVALRCDPISGHVSLYWYRQALGQGPEFLTYFNYEAQQDKSGLPNDRFSAERPEGSISTLTIQRTEQRDSAMYRCASSLHTGTSGRNEQYFGPGTRLTVT.

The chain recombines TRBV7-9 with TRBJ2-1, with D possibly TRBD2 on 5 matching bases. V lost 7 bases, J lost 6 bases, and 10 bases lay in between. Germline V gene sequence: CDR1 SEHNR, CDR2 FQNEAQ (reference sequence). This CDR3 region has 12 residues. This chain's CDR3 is CASTGEGNEQFF. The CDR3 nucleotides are TGTGCCAGCACGGGTGAGGGCAATGAGCAGTTCTTC.

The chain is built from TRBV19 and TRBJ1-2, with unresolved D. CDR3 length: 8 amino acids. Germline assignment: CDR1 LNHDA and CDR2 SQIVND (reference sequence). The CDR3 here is CRGCGYTF. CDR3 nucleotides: TGTCGGGGTTGTGGCTACACCTTC.

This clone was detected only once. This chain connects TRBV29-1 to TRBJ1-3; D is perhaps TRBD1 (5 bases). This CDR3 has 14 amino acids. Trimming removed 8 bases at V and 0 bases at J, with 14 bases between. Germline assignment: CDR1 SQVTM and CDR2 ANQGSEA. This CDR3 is CSPTIRGSGNTIYF. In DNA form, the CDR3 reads TGCAGCCCTACCATTAGGGGCTCTGGAAACACCATATATTTT.

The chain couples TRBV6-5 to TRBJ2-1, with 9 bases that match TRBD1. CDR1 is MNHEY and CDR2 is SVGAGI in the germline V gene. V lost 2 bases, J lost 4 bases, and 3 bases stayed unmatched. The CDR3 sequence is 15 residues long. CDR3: CASSYDRGAYNEQFF. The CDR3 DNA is TGTGCCAGCAGTTACGACAGGGGGGCTTACAATGAGCAGTTCTTC.

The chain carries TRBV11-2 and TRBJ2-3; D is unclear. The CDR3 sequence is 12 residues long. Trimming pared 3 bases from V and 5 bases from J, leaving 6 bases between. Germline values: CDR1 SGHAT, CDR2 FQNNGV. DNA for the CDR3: TGTGCCAGCAGCTTCCACATAGATACGCAGTATTTT. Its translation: CASSFHIDTQYF.

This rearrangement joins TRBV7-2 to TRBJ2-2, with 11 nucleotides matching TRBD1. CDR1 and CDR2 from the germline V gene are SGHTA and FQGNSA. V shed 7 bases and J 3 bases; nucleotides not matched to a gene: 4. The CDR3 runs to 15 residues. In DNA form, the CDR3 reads TGTGCCAGCACACGGGACAGGGGGGACACCGGGGAGCTGTTTTTT. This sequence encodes CASTRDRGDTGELFF.

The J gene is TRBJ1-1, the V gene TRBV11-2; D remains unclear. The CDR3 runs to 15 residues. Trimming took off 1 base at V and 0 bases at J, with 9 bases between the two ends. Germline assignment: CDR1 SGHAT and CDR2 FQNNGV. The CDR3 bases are TGTGCCAGCAGCTTAGTGGCGGGCCTGAACACTGAAGCTTTCTTT. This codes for CASSLVAGLNTEAFF.

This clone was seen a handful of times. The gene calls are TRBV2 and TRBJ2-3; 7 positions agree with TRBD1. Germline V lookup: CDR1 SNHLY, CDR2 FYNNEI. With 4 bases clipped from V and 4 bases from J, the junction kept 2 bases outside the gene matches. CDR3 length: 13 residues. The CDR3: CASSGTGADTQYF. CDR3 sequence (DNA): TGTGCCAGCAGTGGGACAGGAGCAGATACGCAGTATTTT. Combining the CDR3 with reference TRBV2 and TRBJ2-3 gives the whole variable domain EPEVTQTPSHQVTQMGQEVILRCVPISNHLYFYWYRQILGQKVEFLVSFYNNEISEKSEIFDDQFSVERPDGSNFTLKIRSTKLEDSAMYFCASSGTGADTQYFGPGTRLTVL.

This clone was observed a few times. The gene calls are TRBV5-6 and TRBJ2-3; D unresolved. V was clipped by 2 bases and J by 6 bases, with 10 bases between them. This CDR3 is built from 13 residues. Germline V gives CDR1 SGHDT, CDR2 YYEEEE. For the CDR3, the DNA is TGTGCCAGCAGCTTAACTATTACCGATACGCAGTATTTT. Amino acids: CASSLTITDTQYF. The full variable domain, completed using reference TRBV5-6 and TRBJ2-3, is DAGVTQSPTHLIKTRGQQVTLRCSPKSGHDTVSWYQQALGQGPQFIFQYYEEEERQRGNFPDRFSGHQFPNYSSELNVNALLLGDSALYLCASSLTITDTQYFGPGTRLTVL.